This TCR beta chain originates from a study of cytomegalovirus exposure and HLA in healthy donors. Points on this clone: Antigen unknown.

Whole-study results and caveats: Three CMV-associated chains proved CMV antigen-specific in vitro. What was likely a sequencing artifact was a cluster of highly shared sequence variants.

PCR primers comprised 60 Vbeta and 13 Jbeta primers. The assay was immunoSEQ multiplex PCR, and TCRdb's table has in-frame clones only and misses some. The sample consists of roughly 150,000 clones, 60% to 85% of them appearing once. CDR1 is MNHNY and CDR2 is SVGAGI in the germline V gene (reference sequence). This CDR3 comprises 13 residues. Trimming cost V 7 bases and J 8 bases; bases outside gene matches: 8. The receptor's source is a woman between 35 and 50 years old in good health and CMV-seropositive. The V and J genes are TRBV6-6 and TRBJ1-3; 7 bases fit TRBD1. Input material: PBMCs. The CDR3 nucleotides are TGTGCCAGCATCACCAGGGGGTTTGACACCATATATTTT. This sequence encodes CASITRGFDTIYF.